The 15 T cell receptor beta chains presented below share a single source sample, sequenced in a study of molecular identifiers for immune sequencing clone quantification. In TCRdb, the PCR reads were re-called with MiXCR into one record per CDR3 protein. The sample has just under 650,000 distinct CDR3 sequences, around 20% seen once. The sample comprised naive CD8+ T cells from blood, with Jurkat cell RNA spiked in. Subset meaning: FACS-sorted CD8+CD4-CCR7+CD45RA+ naive T cells. Source of these receptors: a human donor in good health. Some libraries in this study had Jurkat cell RNA spiked in.

There are many counts of this clonotype. This chain links TRBV4-3 with TRBJ2-7; maybe TRBD2 (6 bases). Germline lookup yields CDR1 LGHNA and CDR2 YSLEER. The length of the CDR3 is 17 residues. Deletions cut 0 bases from V and 1 base from J, with 16 bases between. The CDR3 DNA is TGCGCCAGCAGCCAAGAGAGTCCGGGGGAGTATTCCTACGAGCAGTACTTC. Translating gives CASSQESPGEYSYEQYF.

This clonotype showed up just a few times. The chain recombines TRBV28 with TRBJ1-5, with D uncertain. From germline, CDR1 is MDHEN and CDR2 SYDVKM. Trimming removed 2 bases at V and 3 bases at J, with 14 bases between. CDR3 length: 16 amino acids. The chain's CDR3 is CASSLRGQAHNQPQHF. CDR3 sequence (DNA): TGTGCCAGCAGTTTAAGAGGCCAGGCCCACAATCAGCCCCAGCATTTT.

In the case of this clonotype: This may come from a read error, since a much larger clone is one base off. The genes are TRBV12-5 and TRBJ1-2; 9 bases line up with TRBD1. This CDR3 comprises 13 residues. Germline-derived CDR1 and CDR2 are LGHNT and FRNRAP. The CDR3 spells CASGTGQGNGYIF. The CDR3 nucleotides read TGTGCTAGTGGTACTGGACAGGGGAATGGCTACATCTTC.

This chain links TRBV7-9 with TRBJ2-7, with D maybe TRBD2 (6 bases). V was clipped by 9 bases and J by 5 bases, with 14 bases between them. Germline-derived CDR1 and CDR2 are SEHNR and FQNEAQ (reference sequence). The CDR3 has 12 residues. CDR3 region: CASFAPGDEQYF. The CDR3 nucleotides are TGTGCCAGTTTCGCACCGGGGGACGAGCAGTACTTC.

This clonotype came up a few times. This chain's CDR3 is CASSQYRGAYNEQFF. The CDR3 DNA is TGTGCCAGCAGTCAATACAGGGGAGCCTACAATGAGCAGTTCTTC. The gene calls are TRBV6-6 and TRBJ2-1; 7 positions agree with TRBD1. There are 15 residues in the CDR3. V was clipped by 5 bases and J by 2 bases; unmatched bases: 6. Germline V CDR1 and CDR2: MNHNY, SVGAGI (reference sequence).

This clonotype was seen at least ten times. The chain joins TRBV25-1 to TRBJ2-5, with a weak D call TRBD1 (5 bases). From germline, CDR1 is MGHDK and CDR2 SYGVNS. CDR3 size: 14 residues. Deletions cut 5 bases from V and 3 bases from J, with 13 bases between. CDR3 in amino acids: CASSFQGREETQYF. CDR3 DNA: TGTGCCAGCAGTTTTCAGGGTAGAGAAGAGACCCAGTACTTC. The complete variable domain, with remaining parts taken from reference TRBV25-1 and TRBJ2-5, reads EADIYQTPRYLVIGTGKKITLECSQTMGHDKMYWYQQDPGMELHLIHYSYGVNSTEKGDLSSESTVSRIRTEHFPLTLESARPSHTSQYLCASSFQGREETQYFGPGTRLLVL.

Comments on this clonotype: This may come from a read error, since a much larger clone is one base off. The V and J genes are TRBV6-5 and TRBJ2-7, with a tentative D call TRBD1 (6 bases). The CDR3 covers 14 residues. Between the trimmed V and J ends, which lost 2 bases and 3 bases, there was a span of 11 bases. Germline-derived CDR1 and CDR2 are MNHEY and SVGAGI. The CDR3 sequence: CASSYKTGCYEQYF. DNA for the CDR3: TGTGCCAGCAGTTACAAGACAGGATGCTACGAGCAGTACTTC.

The rearrangement uses TRBV6-6 and TRBJ2-5; TRBD2 agrees at 12 bases. With V trimmed by 7 bases and J by 4 bases, 7 bases remained unmatched. Germline V lookup: CDR1 MNHNY, CDR2 SVGAGI (reference sequence). CDR3 size: 15 residues. For the CDR3, the DNA is TGTGCCAGCAAAAGGGAACTAGCGGGAGGAGAGACCCAGTACTTC. This gives the protein CASKRELAGGETQYF.

Ten or more counts support this clonotype. The chain couples TRBV20-1 to TRBJ1-1; tentative D call: TRBD1 (5 bases). V lost 6 bases and J lost 0, with 20 bases in between. Germline lookup yields CDR1 DFQATT and CDR2 SNEGSKA (reference sequence). The CDR3 runs to 16 residues. The CDR3 loop is CSAPVPGLRMNTEAFF. DNA of the CDR3: TGCAGTGCACCTGTGCCGGGACTGCGGATGAACACTGAAGCTTTCTTT.

For this clonotype: The CDR3 carries no conserved terminal phenylalanine or tryptophan, so it likely arises from a read error. The rearrangement joins TRBV28 to TRBJ1-1; the D is unclear. The germline gives CDR1 MDHEN, CDR2 SYDVKM. V was cut by 3 bases and J by 0 bases, with 8 bases left in between. The CDR3 length is 14 residues. DNA of the CDR3: TGTGCCAGCAGTTTTCGGAGGATGAACACTGAAGCTTTCTCT. This translates into CASSFRRMNTEAFS.

V gene TRBV29-1 combines with J gene TRBJ2-1; D uncertain. The CDR3 totals 10 residues. Between the trimmed V and J ends, which lost 6 bases and 4 bases, there was a span of 4 bases. Per the germline V gene, CDR1 is SQVTM and CDR2 is ANQGSEA. CDR3 in DNA: TGCAGCGTAAGTTACAATGAGCAGTTCTTC. Amino acid sequence: CSVSYNEQFF.

The sample holds many counts of this clonotype. The gene calls are TRBV12-5 and TRBJ1-3; D not resolved. CDR3 length: 11 residues. Deletions cut 3 bases from V and 11 bases from J, with 8 bases between. The V gene's germline CDR1 is LGHNT and CDR2 FRNRAP. CDR3 DNA sequence: TGTGCTAGTGGTTTACCACCCGCCATATATTTT. This translates into CASGLPPAIYF.

This clonotype showed up just a few times. The chain has TRBV4-3 and TRBJ2-7; 9 nucleotides line up with TRBD2. CDR3 length equals 14 residues. V shed 8 bases and J 3 bases; nucleotides not matched to a gene: 8. Germline lookup yields CDR1 LGHNA and CDR2 YSLEER. The CDR3: CASSSGAGDYEQYF. The CDR3 DNA is TGCGCCAGCTCTAGCGGGGCGGGTGACTACGAGCAGTACTTC.

This clonotype was found a few times. The genes are TRBV12-3 or TRBV12-4 and TRBJ2-5; 8 nucleotides align to TRBD1. V trimming: 5 bases; J trimming: 1 base; junction bases outside the gene matches: 12. The CDR3 covers 17 residues. The chain's CDR3 is CASSPRTGWGFQETQYF. In DNA form, the CDR3 reads TGTGCCAGCAGTCCCAGGACAGGGTGGGGTTTCCAAGAGACCCAGTACTTC.

This clonotype has a count of ten or more. The chain joins TRBV9 to TRBJ2-7; TRBD2 agrees at 12 bases. Losses at the gene ends were 3 bases for V and 7 bases for J; bases not matched to a gene: 5. The CDR3 is made up of 14 amino acids. Germline assignment: CDR1 SGDLS and CDR2 YYNGEE. As DNA, the CDR3 is TGTGCCAGCAGCGCCCTAGCGGGAGGGGGTGAGCAGTACTTC. It specifies CASSALAGGGEQYF.